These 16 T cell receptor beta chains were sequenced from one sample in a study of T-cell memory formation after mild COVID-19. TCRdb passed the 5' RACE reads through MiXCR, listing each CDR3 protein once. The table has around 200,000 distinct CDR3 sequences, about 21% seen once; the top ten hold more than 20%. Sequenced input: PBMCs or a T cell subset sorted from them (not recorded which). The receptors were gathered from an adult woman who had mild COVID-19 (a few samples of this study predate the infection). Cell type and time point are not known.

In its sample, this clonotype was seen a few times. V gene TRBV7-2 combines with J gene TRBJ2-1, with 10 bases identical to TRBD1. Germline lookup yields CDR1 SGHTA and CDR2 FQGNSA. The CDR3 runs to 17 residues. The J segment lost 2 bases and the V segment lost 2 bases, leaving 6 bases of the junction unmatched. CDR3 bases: TGTGCCAGCAGCTTAAGGTTGGGGACAGGGGCCTACAATGAGCAGTTCTTC. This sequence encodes CASSLRLGTGAYNEQFF.

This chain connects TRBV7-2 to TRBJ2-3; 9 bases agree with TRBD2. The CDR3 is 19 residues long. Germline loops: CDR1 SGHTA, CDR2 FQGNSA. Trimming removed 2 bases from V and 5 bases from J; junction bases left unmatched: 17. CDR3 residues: CASSLRHSGSPGTEDTQYF. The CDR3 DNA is TGTGCCAGCAGCTTACGGCATAGCGGGAGTCCTGGTACAGAAGATACGCAGTATTTT.

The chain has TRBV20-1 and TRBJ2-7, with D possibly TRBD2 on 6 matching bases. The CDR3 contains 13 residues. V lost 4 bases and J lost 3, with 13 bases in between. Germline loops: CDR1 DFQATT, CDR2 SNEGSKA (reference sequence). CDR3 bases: TGCAGTGCTATCGGTACGGGGGACTACGAGCAGTACTTC. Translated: CSAIGTGDYEQYF.

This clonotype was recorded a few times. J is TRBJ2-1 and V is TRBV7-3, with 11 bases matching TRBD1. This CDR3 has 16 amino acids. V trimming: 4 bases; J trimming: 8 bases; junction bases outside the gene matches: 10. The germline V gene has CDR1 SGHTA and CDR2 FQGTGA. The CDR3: CASSSGQGALGDEQFF. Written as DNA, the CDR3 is TGTGCCAGCAGCTCTGGACAGGGGGCGCTTGGGGATGAGCAGTTCTTC.

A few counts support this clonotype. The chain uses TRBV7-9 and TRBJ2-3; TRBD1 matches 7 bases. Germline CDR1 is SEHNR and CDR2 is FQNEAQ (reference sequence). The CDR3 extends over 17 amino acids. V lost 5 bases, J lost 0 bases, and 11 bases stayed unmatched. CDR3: CASSPPQGHSSTDTQYF. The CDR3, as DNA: TGTGCCAGCAGCCCCCCACAGGGGCATTCTAGCACAGATACGCAGTATTTT.

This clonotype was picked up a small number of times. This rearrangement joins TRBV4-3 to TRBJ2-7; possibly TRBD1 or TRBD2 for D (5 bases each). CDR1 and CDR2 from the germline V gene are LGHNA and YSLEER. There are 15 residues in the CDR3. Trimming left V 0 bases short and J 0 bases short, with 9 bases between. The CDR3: CASSQDWGSSYEQYF. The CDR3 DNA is TGCGCCAGCAGCCAAGATTGGGGGAGCTCCTACGAGCAGTACTTC.

Written as DNA, the CDR3 is TGTGCCAGCAGCCCGGGGGATACGCAGTATTTT. It codes for CASSPGDTQYF. J is TRBJ2-3 and V is TRBV6-6, with D possibly matching TRBD2 (5 bases). V shed 6 bases and J shed 6 bases, with 7 bases lying between them. The CDR3 is 11 amino acids. Germline V gives CDR1 MNHNY, CDR2 SVGAGI (reference sequence).

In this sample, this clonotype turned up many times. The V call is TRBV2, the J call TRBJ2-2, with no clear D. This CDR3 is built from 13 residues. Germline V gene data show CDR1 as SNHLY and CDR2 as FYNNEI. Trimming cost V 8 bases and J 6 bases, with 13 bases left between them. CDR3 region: CASGHQIPGELFF. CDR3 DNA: TGTGCCAGCGGCCACCAGATACCCGGGGAGCTGTTTTTT.

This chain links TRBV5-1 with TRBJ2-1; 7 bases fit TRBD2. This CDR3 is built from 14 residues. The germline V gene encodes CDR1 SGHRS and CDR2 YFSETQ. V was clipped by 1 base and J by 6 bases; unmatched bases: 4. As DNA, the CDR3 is TGCGCCAGCAGCTTGAGGCCGGGAGGCAATGAGCAGTTCTTC. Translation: CASSLRPGGNEQFF.

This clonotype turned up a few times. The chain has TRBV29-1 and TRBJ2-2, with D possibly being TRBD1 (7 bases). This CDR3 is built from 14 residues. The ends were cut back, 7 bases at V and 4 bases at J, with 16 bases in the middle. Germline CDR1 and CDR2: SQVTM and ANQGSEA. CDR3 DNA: TGCAGCGCCGAGGAGGGGGCCCCCACCGGGGAGCTGTTTTTT. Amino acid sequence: CSAEEGAPTGELFF.

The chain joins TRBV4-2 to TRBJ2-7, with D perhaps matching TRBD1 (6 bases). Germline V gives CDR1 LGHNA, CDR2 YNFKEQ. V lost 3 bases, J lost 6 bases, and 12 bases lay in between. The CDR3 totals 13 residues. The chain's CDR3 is CASSQGTGTEQYF. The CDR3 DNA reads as TGTGCCAGCAGCCAGGGAACAGGGACCGAGCAGTACTTC.

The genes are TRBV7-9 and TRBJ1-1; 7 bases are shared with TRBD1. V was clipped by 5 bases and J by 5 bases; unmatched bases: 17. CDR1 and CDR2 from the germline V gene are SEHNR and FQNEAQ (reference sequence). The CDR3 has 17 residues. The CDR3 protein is CASSPTLIGQESTEAFF. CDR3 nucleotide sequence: TGTGCCAGCAGCCCCACCCTTATTGGACAGGAGTCAACTGAAGCTTTCTTT. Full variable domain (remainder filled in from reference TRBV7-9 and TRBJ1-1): DTGVSQNPRHKITKRGQNVTFRCDPISEHNRLYWYRQTLGQGPEFLTYFQNEAQLEKSRLLSDRFSAERPKGSFSTLEIQRTEQGDSAMYLCASSPTLIGQESTEAFFGQGTRLTVV.

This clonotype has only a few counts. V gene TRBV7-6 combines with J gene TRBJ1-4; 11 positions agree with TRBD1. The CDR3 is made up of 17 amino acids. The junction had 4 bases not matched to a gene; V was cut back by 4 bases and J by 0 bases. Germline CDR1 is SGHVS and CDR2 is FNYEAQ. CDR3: CASSSRTGGATNEKLFF. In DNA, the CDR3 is TGTGCCAGCAGCTCTAGGACAGGGGGCGCAACTAATGAAAAACTGTTTTTT.

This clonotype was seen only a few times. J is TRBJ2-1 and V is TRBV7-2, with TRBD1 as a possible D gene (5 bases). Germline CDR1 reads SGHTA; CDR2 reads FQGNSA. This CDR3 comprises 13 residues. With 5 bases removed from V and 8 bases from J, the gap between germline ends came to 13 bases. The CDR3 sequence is CASSPFKGYEQFF. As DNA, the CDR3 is TGTGCCAGCAGCCCCTTCAAGGGGTATGAGCAGTTCTTC.

Written as DNA, the CDR3 is TGTGCCAGCAGCCACCAGAGAGGGCTAAGCACAGATACGCAGTATTTT. This codes for CASSHQRGLSTDTQYF. This chain links TRBV11-3 with TRBJ2-3; D might be TRBD2 (5 bases). V lost 5 bases and J lost 0, with 15 bases in between. Germline V CDR1 and CDR2: SGHNT, YENEEA. The CDR3 spans 16 residues.

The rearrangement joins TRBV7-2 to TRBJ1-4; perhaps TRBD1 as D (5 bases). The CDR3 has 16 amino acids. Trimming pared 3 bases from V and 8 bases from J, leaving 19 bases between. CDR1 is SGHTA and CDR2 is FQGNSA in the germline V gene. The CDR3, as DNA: TGTGCCAGCAGCTTTCATTCCCAGGGAGGAGACGAAAAACTGTTTTTT. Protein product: CASSFHSQGGDEKLFF.